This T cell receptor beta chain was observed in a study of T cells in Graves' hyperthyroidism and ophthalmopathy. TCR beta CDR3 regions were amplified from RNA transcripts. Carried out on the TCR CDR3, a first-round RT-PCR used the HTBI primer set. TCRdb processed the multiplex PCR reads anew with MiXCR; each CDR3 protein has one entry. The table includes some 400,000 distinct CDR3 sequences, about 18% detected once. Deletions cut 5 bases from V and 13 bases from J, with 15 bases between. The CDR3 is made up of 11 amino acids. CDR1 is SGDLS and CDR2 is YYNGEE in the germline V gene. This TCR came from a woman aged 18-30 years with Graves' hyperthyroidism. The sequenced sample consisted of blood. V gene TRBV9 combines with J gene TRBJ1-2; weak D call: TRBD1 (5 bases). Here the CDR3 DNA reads TGTGCCAGCAGGGGGGGGATGACCCCCACCTTC. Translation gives CASRGGMTPTF. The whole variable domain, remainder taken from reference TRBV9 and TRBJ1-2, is DSGVTQTPKHLITATGQRVTLRCSPRSGDLSVYWYQQSLDQGLQFLIQYYNGEERAKGNILERFSAQQFPDLHSELNLSSLELGDSALYFCASRGGMTPTFGSGTRLTVV.